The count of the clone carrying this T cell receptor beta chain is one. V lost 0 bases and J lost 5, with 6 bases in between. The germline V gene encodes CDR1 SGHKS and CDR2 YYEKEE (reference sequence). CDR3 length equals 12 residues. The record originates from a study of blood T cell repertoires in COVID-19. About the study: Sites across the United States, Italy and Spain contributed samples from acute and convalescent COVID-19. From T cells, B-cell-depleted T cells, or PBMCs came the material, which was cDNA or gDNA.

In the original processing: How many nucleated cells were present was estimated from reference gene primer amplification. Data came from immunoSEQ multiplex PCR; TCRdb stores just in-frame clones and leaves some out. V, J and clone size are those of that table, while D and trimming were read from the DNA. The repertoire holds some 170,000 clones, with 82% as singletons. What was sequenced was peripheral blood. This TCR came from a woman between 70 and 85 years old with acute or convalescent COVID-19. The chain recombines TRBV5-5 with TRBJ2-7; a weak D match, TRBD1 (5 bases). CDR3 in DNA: TGTGCCAGCAGCTTGGTAGGGGACGAGCAGTACTTC. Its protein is CASSLVGDEQYF.